The 24 T cell receptor beta chains presented below share a single source sample, sequenced in a study of human thymus T cells. The data were produced by immunoSEQ multiplex PCR, yet TCRdb's version contains in-frame clones alone and is incomplete. The sample includes 55,000 to 85,000 clones, 90% to 95% of them seen just once. Thymic samples were excised during corrective heart operations. The sequenced sample consisted of thymus tissue. These receptors came from a girl under three years old with a congenital heart defect but otherwise immunologically healthy.

The chain joins TRBV5-1 to TRBJ1-2; D might be TRBD1 (5 bases). This CDR3 is built from 17 residues. V lost 4 bases to trimming and J lost 2 bases, with 21 bases between them. Germline CDR1 and CDR2: SGHRS and YFSETQ. The CDR3 DNA is TGCGCCAGCAGCCTAAGAAACCACAGGCCTGAGAACTATGGCTACACCTTC. Its protein product is CASSLRNHRPENYGYTF. The full variable domain, its missing parts supplied by reference TRBV5-1 and TRBJ1-2, is KAGVTQTPRYLIKTRGQQVTLSCSPISGHRSVSWYQQTPGQGLQFLFEYFSETQRNKGNFPGRFSGRQFSNSRSEMNVSTLELGDSALYLCASSLRNHRPENYGYTFGSGTRLTVV.

The chain is built from TRBV5-1 and TRBJ2-5; 13 nucleotides match TRBD2. CDR1 and CDR2 (germline): SGHRS, YFSETQ. CDR3 length equals 19 residues. V lost 4 bases and J lost 1; bases outside the gene matches: 13. The CDR3 sequence: CASSQTSGRAPGVQETQYF. CDR3 bases: TGCGCCAGCAGCCAAACTAGCGGGAGGGCCCCAGGGGTCCAAGAGACCCAGTACTTC.

The chain is built from TRBV5-4 and TRBJ1-1, with D maybe TRBD1 (5 bases). Per the germline V gene, CDR1 is SGHNT and CDR2 is YYREEE (reference sequence). The V end lost 2 bases, the J end lost 5 bases, and 10 bases lay between the germline ends. The CDR3 has 13 residues. As DNA, the CDR3 is TGTGCCAGCAGCTTTAGGACAAAGACTGAAGCTTTCTTT. Amino acids: CASSFRTKTEAFF.

The chain employs TRBV18 and TRBJ1-2; D ambiguous. This CDR3 is built from 13 residues. Trimming cost V 0 bases and J 8 bases, with 10 bases left between them. The germline gives CDR1 KGHSH, CDR2 LQKENI. The CDR3 nucleotides read TGTGCCAGCTCACCACCTGTGGGTCAAGGCTACACCTTC. This gives the protein CASSPPVGQGYTF.

The chain is built from TRBV5-6 and TRBJ1-6; D is undetermined. The CDR3 consists of 17 residues. With 4 bases removed from V and 11 bases from J, the gap between germline ends came to 25 bases. Germline V gene lookup returns CDR1 SGHDT and CDR2 YYEEEE. For the CDR3, the DNA is TGTGCCAGCAGCCCAAAGTGGGCGGGGAAGGTATTGCCACCCCTCCACTTT. Translated, it gives CASSPKWAGKVLPPLHF. Filled out from reference TRBV5-6 and TRBJ1-6, the complete variable domain reads DAGVTQSPTHLIKTRGQQVTLRCSPKSGHDTVSWYQQALGQGPQFIFQYYEEEERQRGNFPDRFSGHQFPNYSSELNVNALLLGDSALYLCASSPKWAGKVLPPLHFGNGTRLTVT.

The chain has TRBV19 and TRBJ2-1; 7 bases align to TRBD2. Germline-derived CDR1 and CDR2 are LNHDA and SQIVND (reference sequence). The junction had 9 bases not matched to a gene; V was cut back by 7 bases and J by 9 bases. The CDR3 sequence is 13 residues long. CDR3 sequence (DNA): TGTGCCAGTAATTACTTTAGCGGGTCTGAGCAGTTCTTC. This translates into CASNYFSGSEQFF. Based on the CDR3 plus reference TRBV19 and TRBJ2-1, the full variable domain is DGGITQSPKYLFRKEGQNVTLSCEQNLNHDAMYWYRQDPGQGLRLIYYSQIVNDFQKGDIAEGYSVSREKKESFPLTVTSAQKNPTAFYLCASNYFSGSEQFFGPGTRLTVL.

The chain is built from TRBV2 and TRBJ1-5; D uncertain. In germline, CDR1 is SNHLY, CDR2 FYNNEI. The CDR3 contains 15 residues. The germline V and J ends were trimmed by 7 bases and 1 base, with 14 bases remaining between them. The CDR3 sequence: CASTPEERSNQPQHF. The CDR3 bases are TGTGCCAGCACCCCCGAAGAGAGGAGCAATCAGCCCCAGCATTTT. Full variable domain (missing parts from reference TRBV2 and TRBJ1-5): EPEVTQTPSHQVTQMGQEVILRCVPISNHLYFYWYRQILGQKVEFLVSFYNNEISEKSEIFDDQFSVERPDGSNFTLKIRSTKLEDSAMYFCASTPEERSNQPQHFGDGTRLSIL.

The chain links TRBV27 to TRBJ2-7, with 8 bases matching TRBD2. CDR3 size: 15 residues. V lost 8 bases and J lost 5; bases outside the gene matches: 14. CDR1 and CDR2 (germline): MNHEY, SMNVEV (reference sequence). CDR3 sequence reads: CASGKSGSHNNEQYF. The CDR3, as DNA: TGTGCCAGCGGGAAAAGCGGGAGTCATAACAACGAGCAGTACTTC.

The genes are TRBV29-1 and TRBJ2-1; the D is unclear. The ends were cut back, 6 bases at V and 8 bases at J, with 11 bases in the middle. The germline CDR1 and CDR2 sequences are SQVTM and ANQGSEA. The CDR3 length is 11 residues. This CDR3 is CSVPSVHEQFF. CDR3 bases: TGCAGCGTCCCAAGCGTACATGAGCAGTTCTTC.

The chain uses TRBV28 and TRBJ2-5, with D perhaps TRBD1 (6 bases). In germline, CDR1 is MDHEN, CDR2 SYDVKM. V lost 2 bases to trimming and J lost 4 bases, with 17 bases between them. CDR3 length: 16 residues. The CDR3 protein is CASSLPGRGQGETQYF. The CDR3 DNA reads TGTGCCAGCAGTTTACCGGGCAGGGGCCAGGGAGAGACCCAGTACTTC.

The chain employs TRBV27 and TRBJ1-6; D may be TRBD1 (5 bases). The CDR3 runs to 13 residues. In germline, CDR1 is MNHEY, CDR2 SMNVEV (reference sequence). V lost 5 bases and J 4 bases, leaving 6 bases between the germline ends. The CDR3 DNA reads as TGTGCCAGCAGTGGGGGGTATAATTCACCCCTCCACTTT. It specifies CASSGGYNSPLHF.

This chain connects TRBV2 to TRBJ2-7, with 7 positions matching TRBD1. V shed 5 bases and J 5 bases; nucleotides not matched to a gene: 12. Germline CDR1 SNHLY, CDR2 FYNNEI. The CDR3 is 15 residues long. The CDR3 coding sequence is TGTGCCAGCAGTACCTCGAGGTCTCAGGGGGACGAGCAGTACTTC. Amino acids: CASSTSRSQGDEQYF.

V usage is TRBV20-1 and J usage is TRBJ2-7; D is unresolved. The CDR3 extends over 10 amino acids. Germline V lookup: CDR1 DFQATT, CDR2 SNEGSKA (reference sequence). V lost 6 bases, J lost 6 bases, and 9 bases lay in between. CDR3 sequence reads: CSASGSEQYF. Here the CDR3 DNA reads TGCAGTGCCTCCGGGTCCGAGCAGTACTTC.

This rearrangement joins TRBV25-1 to TRBJ1-4, with 7 bases matching TRBD1. With 4 bases clipped from V and 3 bases from J, the junction kept 8 bases outside the gene matches. The CDR3 is 16 amino acids. Germline values: CDR1 MGHDK, CDR2 SYGVNS. The CDR3 DNA sequence: TGTGCCAGCAGTGCCGGACAGGTTGAAGCTAATGAAAAACTGTTTTTT. The encoded protein is CASSAGQVEANEKLFF. Full variable domain (rest looked up from reference TRBV25-1 and TRBJ1-4): EADIYQTPRYLVIGTGKKITLECSQTMGHDKMYWYQQDPGMELHLIHYSYGVNSTEKGDLSSESTVSRIRTEHFPLTLESARPSHTSQYLCASSAGQVEANEKLFFGSGTQLSVL.

The chain links TRBV15 to TRBJ1-3, with D hard to call. This CDR3 spans 16 amino acids. From germline, CDR1 is LNHNV and CDR2 YYDKDF (reference sequence). Trimming left V 0 bases short and J 0 bases short, with 9 bases between. This CDR3 reads CATSRDTSYSGNTIYF. The CDR3 bases are TGTGCCACCAGCAGAGATACATCTTACTCTGGAAACACCATATATTTT.

The chain is built from TRBV5-6 and TRBJ2-1, with a possible D match to TRBD2 (5 bases). Germline V lookup: CDR1 SGHDT, CDR2 YYEEEE. The ends were cut back, 0 bases at V and 4 bases at J, with 17 bases in the middle. This CDR3 has 17 amino acids. As DNA, the CDR3 is TGTGCCAGCAGCTTGGCGTTCGGGGAAGTCCAATACAATGAGCAGTTCTTC. Residues: CASSLAFGEVQYNEQFF. The entire variable domain, with the rest obtained from reference TRBV5-6 and TRBJ2-1, is as follows: DAGVTQSPTHLIKTRGQQVTLRCSPKSGHDTVSWYQQALGQGPQFIFQYYEEEERQRGNFPDRFSGHQFPNYSSELNVNALLLGDSALYLCASSLAFGEVQYNEQFFGPGTRLTVL.

The chain links TRBV5-1 to TRBJ2-2; 8 nucleotides align to TRBD2. The CDR3 totals 18 residues. Germline CDR1 and CDR2: SGHRS and YFSETQ. V lost 3 bases to trimming and J lost 5 bases; unmatched junction nucleotides: 15. The CDR3 region has the DNA TGCGCCAGCAGCTCAACCCCGGTGGGCAGCGGGAGAACCGGGGAGCTGTTTTTT. Encoded protein: CASSSTPVGSGRTGELFF.

V is TRBV2 and J is TRBJ2-6; the D is unclear. The CDR3 runs 16 residues. With 6 bases removed from V and 0 bases from J, the gap between germline ends came to 12 bases. Germline CDR1 SNHLY, CDR2 FYNNEI. CDR3 nucleotide sequence: TGTGCCAGCAGGGTTAGCCAGACCTCTGGGGCCAACGTCCTGACTTTC. This translates into CASRVSQTSGANVLTF.

V gene TRBV7-9 combines with J gene TRBJ1-2; D not certain. This CDR3 has 14 residues. Germline CDR1 SEHNR, CDR2 FQNEAQ (reference sequence). The V gene lost 10 bases and the J gene lost 1 base, with 16 bases spanning the gap. CDR3 DNA sequence: TGTGCCACCCTAAGGGTCGCGGGTAACTATGGCTACACCTTC. This translates into CATLRVAGNYGYTF.

This clone was counted once. The rearrangement links TRBV28 to TRBJ1-5; no firm D call. Trimming pared 6 bases from V and 2 bases from J, leaving 8 bases between. The CDR3 is 13 amino acids. Germline CDR1 reads MDHEN; CDR2 reads SYDVKM. The CDR3 DNA sequence: TGTGCCAGCAGCAGTAAGGGCAATCAGCCCCAGCATTTT. Translated: CASSSKGNQPQHF.

The J gene is TRBJ2-1, the V gene TRBV4-3; TRBD1 matches 8 bases. Trimming removed 5 bases from V and 8 bases from J; junction bases left unmatched: 11. The CDR3 contains 15 residues. Germline loops: CDR1 LGHNA, CDR2 YSLEER. In nucleotides, the CDR3 is TGCGCCAGCAGCTCACGACAGGGGCTTGAGGATGAGCAGTTCTTC. This gives the protein CASSSRQGLEDEQFF.

This chain links TRBV16 with TRBJ1-4, with D unresolved. The CDR3 spans 14 residues. Looked up from germline, CDR1 is KGHSY and CDR2 is FQNENV. V lost 7 bases and J lost 8, with 17 bases in between. In DNA, the CDR3 is TGTGCCAGCACCCTTACGGTGTTAGGGGAAAAACTGTTTTTT. Translated, it gives CASTLTVLGEKLFF.

The chain joins TRBV11-2 to TRBJ2-7, with a tentative D call TRBD1 (6 bases). There are 15 residues in the CDR3. V lost 5 bases and J lost 0, with 14 bases in between. Germline V CDR1 and CDR2: SGHAT, FQNNGV. The CDR3 coding sequence is TGTGCCAGCAGCCCCTGGACAGTCAGCTCCTACGAGCAGTACTTC. Its protein is CASSPWTVSSYEQYF.

The chain joins TRBV30 to TRBJ2-7; 13 positions agree with TRBD2. Germline CDR1 reads GTSNPN; CDR2 reads SVGIG (reference sequence). This CDR3 has 18 amino acids. V lost 1 base, J lost 0 bases, and 9 bases stayed unmatched. CDR3 sequence (DNA): TGTGCCTGGAGTGGAAGGACTAGCGGGAGCGAGGGCTCCTACGAGCAGTACTTC. Amino acids: CAWSGRTSGSEGSYEQYF.